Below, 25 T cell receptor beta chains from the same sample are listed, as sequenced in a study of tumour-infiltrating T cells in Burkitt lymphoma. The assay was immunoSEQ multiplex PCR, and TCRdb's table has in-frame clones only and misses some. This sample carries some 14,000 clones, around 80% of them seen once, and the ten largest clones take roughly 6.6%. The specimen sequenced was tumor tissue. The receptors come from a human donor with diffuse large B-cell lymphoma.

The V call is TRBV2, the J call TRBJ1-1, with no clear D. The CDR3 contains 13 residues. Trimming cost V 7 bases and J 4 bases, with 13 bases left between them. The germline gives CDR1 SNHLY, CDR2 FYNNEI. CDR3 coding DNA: TGTGCCAGCATTATCGAAAAGGGCACTGAAGCTTTCTTT. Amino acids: CASIIEKGTEAFF.

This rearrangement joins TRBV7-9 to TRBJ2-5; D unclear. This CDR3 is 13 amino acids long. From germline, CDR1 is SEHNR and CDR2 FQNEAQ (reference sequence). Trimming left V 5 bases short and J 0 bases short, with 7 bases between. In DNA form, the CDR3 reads TGTGCCAGCAGCCCCGCGAACCAAGAGACCCAGTACTTC. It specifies CASSPANQETQYF. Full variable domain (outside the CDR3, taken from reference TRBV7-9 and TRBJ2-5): DTGVSQNPRHKITKRGQNVTFRCDPISEHNRLYWYRQTLGQGPEFLTYFQNEAQLEKSRLLSDRFSAERPKGSFSTLEIQRTEQGDSAMYLCASSPANQETQYFGPGTRLLVL.

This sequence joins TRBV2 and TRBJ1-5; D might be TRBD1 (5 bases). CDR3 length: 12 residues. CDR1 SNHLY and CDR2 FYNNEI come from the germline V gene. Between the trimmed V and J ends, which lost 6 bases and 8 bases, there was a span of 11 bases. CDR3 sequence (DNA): TGTGCCAGCAGGGAGGGGTACGAGCCCCAGCATTTT. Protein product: CASREGYEPQHF.

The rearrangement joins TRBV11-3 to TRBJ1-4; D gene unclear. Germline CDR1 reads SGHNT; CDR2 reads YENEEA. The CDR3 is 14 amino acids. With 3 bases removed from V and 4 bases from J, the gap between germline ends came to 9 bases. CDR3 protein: CASSFGSLNEKLFF. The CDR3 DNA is TGTGCCAGCAGCTTCGGGTCGCTTAATGAAAAACTGTTTTTT.

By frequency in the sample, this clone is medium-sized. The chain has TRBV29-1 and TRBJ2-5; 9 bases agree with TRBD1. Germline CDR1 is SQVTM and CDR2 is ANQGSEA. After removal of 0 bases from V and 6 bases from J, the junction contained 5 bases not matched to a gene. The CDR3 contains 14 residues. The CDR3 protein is CSVEDRQGGKTQYF. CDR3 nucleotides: TGCAGCGTTGAAGATAGACAGGGGGGGAAGACCCAGTACTTC.

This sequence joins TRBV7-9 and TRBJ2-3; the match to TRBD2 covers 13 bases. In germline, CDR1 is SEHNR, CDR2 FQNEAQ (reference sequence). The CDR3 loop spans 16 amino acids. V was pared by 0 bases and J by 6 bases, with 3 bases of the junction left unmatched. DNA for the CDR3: TGTGCCAGCAGCTTAGCCGGACTAGCGGGAGCTGATACGCAGTATTTT. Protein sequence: CASSLAGLAGADTQYF.

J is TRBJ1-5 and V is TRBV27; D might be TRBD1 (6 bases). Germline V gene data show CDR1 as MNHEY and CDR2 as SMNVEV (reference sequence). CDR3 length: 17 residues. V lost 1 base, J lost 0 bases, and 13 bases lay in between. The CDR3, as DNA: TGTGCCAGCAGTTTATTGGCAGGGGCTTATAGCAATCAGCCCCAGCATTTT. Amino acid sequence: CASSLLAGAYSNQPQHF.

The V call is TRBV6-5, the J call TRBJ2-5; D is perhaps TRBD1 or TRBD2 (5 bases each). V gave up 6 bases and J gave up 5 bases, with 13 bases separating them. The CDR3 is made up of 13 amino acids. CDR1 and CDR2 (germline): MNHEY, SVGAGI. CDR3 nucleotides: TGTGCCAGCAGAGGGACGGGGCGGGAGACCCAGTACTTC. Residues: CASRGTGRETQYF.

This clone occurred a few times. Written as DNA, the CDR3 is TGTGCCAGCAGTTTATCCCCAGGGGGCGTGAATACGCAGTATTTT. Its protein product is CASSLSPGGVNTQYF. This rearrangement joins TRBV27 to TRBJ2-3, with 8 positions matching TRBD1. CDR3 size: 15 residues. CDR1 is MNHEY and CDR2 is SMNVEV in the germline V gene (reference sequence). V was clipped by 0 bases and J by 7 bases; unmatched bases: 6.

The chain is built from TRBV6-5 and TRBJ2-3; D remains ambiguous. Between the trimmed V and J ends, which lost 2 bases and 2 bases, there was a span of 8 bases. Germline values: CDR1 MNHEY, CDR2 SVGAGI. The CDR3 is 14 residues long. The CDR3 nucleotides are TGTGCCAGCAGTTACCTCCTTTCCACAGATACGCAGTATTTT. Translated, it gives CASSYLLSTDTQYF.

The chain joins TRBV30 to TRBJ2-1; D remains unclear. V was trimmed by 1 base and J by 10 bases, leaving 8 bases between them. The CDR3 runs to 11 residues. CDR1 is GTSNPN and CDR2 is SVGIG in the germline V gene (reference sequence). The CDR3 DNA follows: TGTGCCTGGAGTGATCCGAGGGAGCAGTTCTTC. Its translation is CAWSDPREQFF.

The CDR3: CASISEGEGNNEQFF. The CDR3 nucleotides read TGTGCCAGCATCTCAGAGGGGGAGGGTAACAATGAGCAGTTCTTC. The J gene is TRBJ2-1, the V gene TRBV6-6; D possibly corresponds to TRBD2 (7 bases). V dropped 7 bases and J dropped 5 bases, with 18 bases sitting between them. This CDR3 is built from 15 residues. The germline CDR1 and CDR2 sequences are MNHNY and SVGAGI (reference sequence).

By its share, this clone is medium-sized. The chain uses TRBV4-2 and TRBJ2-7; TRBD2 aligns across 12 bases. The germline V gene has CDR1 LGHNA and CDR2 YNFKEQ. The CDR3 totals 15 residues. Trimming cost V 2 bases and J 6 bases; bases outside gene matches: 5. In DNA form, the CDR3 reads TGTGCCAGCAGCCAATGGACTAGCGGGATTTCCGAGCAGTACTTC. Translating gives CASSQWTSGISEQYF.

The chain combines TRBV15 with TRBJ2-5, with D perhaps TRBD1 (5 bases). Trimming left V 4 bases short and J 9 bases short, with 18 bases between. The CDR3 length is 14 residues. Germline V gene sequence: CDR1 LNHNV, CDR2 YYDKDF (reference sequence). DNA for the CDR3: TGTGCCACCAGCAAGGCAGGGTTGGAAGGGGCCCAGTACTTC. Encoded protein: CATSKAGLEGAQYF.

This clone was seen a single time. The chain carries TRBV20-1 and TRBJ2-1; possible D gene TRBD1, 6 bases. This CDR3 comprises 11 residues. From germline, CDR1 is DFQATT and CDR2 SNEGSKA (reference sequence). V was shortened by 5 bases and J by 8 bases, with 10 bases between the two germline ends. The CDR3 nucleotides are TGCAGTGCTGGACAGACTGATGAGCAGTTCTTC. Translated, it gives CSAGQTDEQFF.

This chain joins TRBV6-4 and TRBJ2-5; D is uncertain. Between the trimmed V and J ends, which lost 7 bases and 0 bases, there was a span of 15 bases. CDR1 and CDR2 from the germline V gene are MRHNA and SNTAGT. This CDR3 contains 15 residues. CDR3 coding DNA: TGTGCCAGCACCAACCAGCTTTATAACCAAGAGACCCAGTACTTC. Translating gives CASTNQLYNQETQYF.

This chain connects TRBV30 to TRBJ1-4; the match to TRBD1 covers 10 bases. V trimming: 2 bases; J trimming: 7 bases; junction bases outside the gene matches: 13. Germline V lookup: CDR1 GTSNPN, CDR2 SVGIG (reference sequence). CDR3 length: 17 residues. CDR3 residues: CAWSRWGTGTGVEKLFF. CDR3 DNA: TGTGCCTGGAGTAGATGGGGAACCGGGACAGGGGTTGAAAAACTGTTTTTT. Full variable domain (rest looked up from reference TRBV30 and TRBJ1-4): SQTIHQWPATLVQPVGSPLSLECTVEGTSNPNLYWYRQAAGRGLQLLFYSVGIGQISSEVPQNLSASRPQDRQFILSSKKLLLSDSGFYLCAWSRWGTGTGVEKLFFGSGTQLSVL.

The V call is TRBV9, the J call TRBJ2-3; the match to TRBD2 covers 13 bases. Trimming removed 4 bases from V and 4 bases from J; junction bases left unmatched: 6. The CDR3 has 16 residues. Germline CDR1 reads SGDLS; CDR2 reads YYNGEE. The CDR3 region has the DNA TGTGCCAGCAGCCCTCGACTAGCGGGAGGCCCAGATACGCAGTATTTT. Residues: CASSPRLAGGPDTQYF.

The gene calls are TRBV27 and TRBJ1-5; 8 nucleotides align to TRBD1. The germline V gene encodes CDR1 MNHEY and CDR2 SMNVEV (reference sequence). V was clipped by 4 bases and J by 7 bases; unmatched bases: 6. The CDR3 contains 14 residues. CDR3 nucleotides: TGTGCCAGCAGTTCGGACAGGGCCGGGCAGCCCCAGCATTTT. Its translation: CASSSDRAGQPQHF.

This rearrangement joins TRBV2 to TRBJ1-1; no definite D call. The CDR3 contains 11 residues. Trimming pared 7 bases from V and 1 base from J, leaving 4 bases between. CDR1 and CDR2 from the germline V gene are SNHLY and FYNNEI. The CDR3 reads CASKGNTEAFF. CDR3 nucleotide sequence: TGTGCCAGCAAGGGGAACACTGAAGCTTTCTTT.

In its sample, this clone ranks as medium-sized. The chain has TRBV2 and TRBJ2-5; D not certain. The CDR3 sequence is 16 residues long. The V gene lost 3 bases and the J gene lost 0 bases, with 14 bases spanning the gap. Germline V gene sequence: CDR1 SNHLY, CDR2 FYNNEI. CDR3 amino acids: CASSDGPVGYQETQYF. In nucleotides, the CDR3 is TGTGCCAGCAGTGACGGACCTGTTGGTTACCAAGAGACCCAGTACTTC.

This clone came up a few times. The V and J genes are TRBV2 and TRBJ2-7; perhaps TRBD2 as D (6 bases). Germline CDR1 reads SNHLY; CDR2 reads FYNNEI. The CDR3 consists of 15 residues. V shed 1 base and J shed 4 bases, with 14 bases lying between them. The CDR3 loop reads CASSEGLTRNYEQYF. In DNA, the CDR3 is TGTGCCAGCAGTGAAGGCCTGACTAGGAATTACGAGCAGTACTTC.

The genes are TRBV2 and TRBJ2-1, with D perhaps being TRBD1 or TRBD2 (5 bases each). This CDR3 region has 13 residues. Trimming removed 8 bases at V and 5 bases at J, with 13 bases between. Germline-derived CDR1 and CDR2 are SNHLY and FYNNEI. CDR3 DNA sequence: TGTGCCAGCGGGGGAGAGCTCCACAATGAGCAGTTCTTC. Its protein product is CASGGELHNEQFF.

CDR3 loop: CASSEYWGRPTEAFF. The CDR3 DNA sequence: TGTGCCAGCAGTGAATATTGGGGACGGCCCACTGAAGCTTTCTTT. J is TRBJ1-1 and V is TRBV2, with D maybe TRBD1 (5 bases). Germline V gives CDR1 SNHLY, CDR2 FYNNEI. The CDR3 consists of 15 residues. V lost 2 bases and J lost 4, with 14 bases in between.

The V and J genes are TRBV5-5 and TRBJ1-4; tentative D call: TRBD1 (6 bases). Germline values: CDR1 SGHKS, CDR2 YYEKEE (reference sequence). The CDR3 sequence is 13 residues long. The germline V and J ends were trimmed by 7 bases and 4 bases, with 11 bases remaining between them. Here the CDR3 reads CASADRLNEKLFF. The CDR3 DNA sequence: TGTGCCAGCGCGGACAGACTTAATGAAAAACTGTTTTTT.